What follows are 30 T cell receptor beta chains derived from one specimen sequenced in a study of T-cell memory formation after mild COVID-19. TCRdb reanalysed the 5' RACE reads using MiXCR and keeps one entry per CDR3 protein. The sample has about 600,000 distinct CDR3 sequences, about 20% seen once. The sample comprised PBMCs or a T cell subset sorted from them (not recorded which). Receptors originate from an adult woman who had mild COVID-19 (a few samples of this study predate the infection). Cell type and time point are not known.

The V and J genes are TRBV20-1 and TRBJ2-5; D call uncertain. CDR1 and CDR2 (germline): DFQATT, SNEGSKA (reference sequence). V lost 3 bases and J 5 bases, leaving 13 bases between the germline ends. There are 13 residues in the CDR3. CDR3 region: CSASTGRGETQYF. CDR3 sequence (DNA): TGCAGTGCTAGTACCGGGCGTGGTGAGACCCAGTACTTC.

This clonotype appeared a few times. This chain links TRBV6-2 or TRBV6-3 with TRBJ2-7, with D maybe TRBD2 (5 bases). The CDR3 is 12 amino acids. Per the germline V gene, CDR1 is MNHEY and CDR2 is SVGEGT. V was trimmed by 6 bases and J by 3 bases, leaving 9 bases between them. DNA of the CDR3: TGTGCCAGCAGAACTAGGTTCTACGAGCAGTACTTC. This translates into CASRTRFYEQYF.

The V call is TRBV2, the J call TRBJ2-7; a possible D gene is TRBD2 (5 bases). The V and J ends lost 3 bases and 5 bases respectively, with 14 bases between them. The CDR3 spans 14 residues. Germline V gene data show CDR1 as SNHLY and CDR2 as FYNNEI. The CDR3 coding sequence is TGTGCCAGCAGTGACGCCCCACTAGTAGACGAGCAGTACTTC. The encoded protein is CASSDAPLVDEQYF.

The table lists this clonotype with a few counts. This rearrangement joins TRBV11-2 to TRBJ2-1; D gene ambiguous. The CDR3 runs 14 residues. Trimming left V 6 bases short and J 8 bases short, with 17 bases between. Germline V gene data show CDR1 as SGHAT and CDR2 as FQNNGV. CDR3 sequence: CASSRQPTGDEQFF. CDR3 nucleotide sequence: TGTGCCAGCAGTCGGCAACCCACGGGCGATGAGCAGTTCTTC.

The table lists this clonotype with a few counts. The J gene is TRBJ1-6, the V gene TRBV5-1, with D perhaps TRBD1 (5 bases). CDR1 and CDR2 (germline): SGHRS, YFSETQ. Trimming removed 2 bases from V and 5 bases from J, with 8 bases in between. The CDR3 is 14 residues long. Here the CDR3 DNA reads TGCGCCAGCAGCTTACGGGGACATAATTCACCCCTCCACTTT. Residues: CASSLRGHNSPLHF.

This clonotype was observed a few times. The chain has TRBV5-5 and TRBJ2-2, with 9 bases aligning to TRBD1. The CDR3 spans 15 residues. From germline, CDR1 is SGHKS and CDR2 YYEKEE (reference sequence). Losses at the gene ends were 4 bases for V and 3 bases for J; bases not matched to a gene: 4. Written as DNA, the CDR3 is TGTGCCAGCAGCATGACAGGGGGACACACCGGGGAGCTGTTTTTT. Protein: CASSMTGGHTGELFF.

This clonotype showed up just a few times. The rearrangement joins TRBV30 to TRBJ2-1; D might be TRBD2 (5 bases). V dropped 1 base and J dropped 6 bases, with 13 bases sitting between them. This CDR3 spans 14 amino acids. Germline V lookup: CDR1 GTSNPN, CDR2 SVGIG (reference sequence). CDR3 region: CAWSGGKLVNEQFF. In DNA, the CDR3 is TGTGCCTGGAGTGGAGGGAAACTGGTCAATGAGCAGTTCTTC. Complete variable domain (other parts from reference TRBV30 and TRBJ2-1): SQTIHQWPATLVQPVGSPLSLECTVEGTSNPNLYWYRQAAGRGLQLLFYSVGIGQISSEVPQNLSASRPQDRQFILSSKKLLLSDSGFYLCAWSGGKLVNEQFFGPGTRLTVL.

The rearrangement links TRBV20-1 to TRBJ2-3, with 11 bases fitting TRBD2. The junction had 9 bases not matched to a gene; V was cut back by 3 bases and J by 7 bases. This CDR3 contains 15 residues. CDR1 and CDR2 (germline): DFQATT, SNEGSKA (reference sequence). The DNA of the CDR3 is TGCAGTGCTAGCGCTTCTAGCGGGGGGCCTTATACGCAGTATTTT. Residues: CSASASSGGPYTQYF.

This clonotype occurred a few times. The gene calls are TRBV20-1 and TRBJ2-1, with 12 nucleotides matching TRBD2. Germline V gives CDR1 DFQATT, CDR2 SNEGSKA (reference sequence). J was trimmed by 4 bases and V by 1 base; bases with no gene match: 2. The CDR3 consists of 15 residues. The CDR3 region has the DNA TGCAGTGCTAGAGGGACTAGCGGGAAATACAATGAGCAGTTCTTC. Translating it yields CSARGTSGKYNEQFF.

The J gene is TRBJ1-2, the V gene TRBV28; D is possibly TRBD1 (6 bases). The CDR3 spans 13 residues. Germline CDR1 and CDR2: MDHEN and SYDVKM. V gave up 6 bases and J gave up 4 bases, with 12 bases separating them. The CDR3 DNA sequence: TGTGCCAGCAGAAAAACAGGGTCCTATGGCTACACCTTC. It yields the protein CASRKTGSYGYTF.

The DNA of the CDR3 is TGTGCCAGCAGCTTAGGCCACTCGAACACCGGGGAGCTGTTTTTT. Its protein product is CASSLGHSNTGELFF. This rearrangement joins TRBV7-9 to TRBJ2-2, with D uncertain. Trimming cost V 1 base and J 0 bases, with 6 bases left between them. The length of the CDR3 is 15 residues. Germline assignment: CDR1 SEHNR and CDR2 FQNEAQ (reference sequence).

The chain has TRBV19 and TRBJ1-2; 8 nucleotides match TRBD1. V gave up 4 bases and J gave up 4 bases; unmatched junction bases: 5. There are 14 residues in the CDR3. CDR1 and CDR2 (germline): LNHDA, SQIVND (reference sequence). As DNA, the CDR3 is TGTGCCAGTAGTACCGACAGGGGATCCTATGGCTACACCTTC. As protein: CASSTDRGSYGYTF.

The J gene is TRBJ2-1, the V gene TRBV6-5; TRBD2 might be the D (5 bases). CDR3 size: 16 residues. In germline, CDR1 is MNHEY, CDR2 SVGAGI. Trimming took 5 bases from V and 0 from J, leaving 14 bases between them. This chain's CDR3 is CASSDPRADSYNEQFF. DNA of the CDR3: TGTGCCAGCAGTGACCCCAGAGCGGACTCCTACAATGAGCAGTTCTTC.

The rearrangement uses TRBV12-3 or TRBV12-4 and TRBJ2-7; a possible D gene is TRBD2 (6 bases). The CDR3 contains 15 residues. V was clipped by 7 bases and J by 1 base, with 17 bases between them. The CDR3 here is CASTLHRRGSYEQYF. CDR3 in DNA: TGTGCCAGCACCTTGCACCGCCGGGGGTCCTACGAGCAGTACTTC.

This clonotype was detected only a few times. The rearrangement joins TRBV3-1 to TRBJ2-7; D may be TRBD1 (6 bases). Per germline, CDR1 LGHDT and CDR2 YNNKEL (reference sequence). V dropped 4 bases and J dropped 6 bases, with 16 bases sitting between them. This CDR3 spans 14 amino acids. The CDR3 sequence: CASSPTGSAVEQYF. Written as DNA, the CDR3 is TGTGCCAGCAGCCCCACAGGGAGTGCCGTCGAGCAGTACTTC.

There are many counts of this clonotype. V and J are TRBV5-1 and TRBJ2-2; D is ambiguous. The CDR3 spans 14 residues. Germline assignment: CDR1 SGHRS and CDR2 YFSETQ. V lost 2 bases and J lost 3, with 8 bases in between. The CDR3 sequence is CASSLGAYTGELFF. The CDR3 DNA follows: TGCGCCAGCAGCTTAGGAGCCTACACCGGGGAGCTGTTTTTT.

The table lists this clonotype with a few counts. This rearrangement joins TRBV6-2 or TRBV6-3 to TRBJ2-7; TRBD1 aligns across 7 bases. CDR3 length: 20 residues. Germline assignment: CDR1 MNHEY and CDR2 SVGEGT. Trimming cost V 5 bases and J 0 bases; bases outside gene matches: 22. The CDR3 coding sequence is TGTGCCAGCAGTAATCCGCTGCAACTCCGGGACAGCGGACGCTCCTACGAGCAGTACTTC. This gives the protein CASSNPLQLRDSGRSYEQYF.

This rearrangement joins TRBV4-3 to TRBJ1-2; no definite D call. CDR3 length: 16 residues. V lost 0 bases to trimming and J lost 4 bases, with 15 bases between them. Germline assignment: CDR1 LGHNA and CDR2 YSLEER. CDR3 loop: CASSQDLSASPYGYTF. In DNA, the CDR3 is TGCGCCAGCAGCCAAGATCTCTCCGCCTCACCCTATGGCTACACCTTC.

This clonotype has a count of ten or more. This chain links TRBV6-6 with TRBJ2-1; D may correspond to TRBD1 or TRBD2 (5 bases each). The CDR3 is 12 amino acids. With 0 bases removed from V and 9 bases from J, the gap between germline ends came to 6 bases. Germline V gene sequence: CDR1 MNHNY, CDR2 SVGAGI (reference sequence). The CDR3 is CASSYSGGEQFF. As DNA, the CDR3 is TGTGCCAGCAGTTACTCTGGGGGTGAGCAGTTCTTC.

J is TRBJ2-3 and V is TRBV20-1; perhaps D is TRBD1 or TRBD2 (5 bases each). The CDR3 loop spans 14 amino acids. V gave up 5 bases and J gave up 3 bases, with 15 bases separating them. Germline V gene data show CDR1 as DFQATT and CDR2 as SNEGSKA (reference sequence). CDR3 residues: CSAGRVKGTDTQYF. In nucleotides, the CDR3 is TGCAGTGCTGGGCGGGTGAAGGGGACAGATACGCAGTATTTT.

This clonotype has only a few counts. This chain connects TRBV5-1 to TRBJ2-1; 7 bases are shared with TRBD2. V gave up 0 bases and J gave up 1 base; unmatched junction bases: 4. The length of the CDR3 is 16 residues. CDR1 SGHRS and CDR2 YFSETQ come from the germline V gene. For the CDR3, the DNA is TGCGCCAGCAGCTTGGCCACCGGGGGGTCCTACAATGAGCAGTTCTTC. It translates to CASSLATGGSYNEQFF.

The chain couples TRBV6-1 to TRBJ2-3, with 8 bases fitting TRBD1. This CDR3 is built from 16 residues. Germline loops: CDR1 MNHNS, CDR2 SASEGT. V lost 6 bases to trimming and J lost 2 bases; unmatched junction nucleotides: 10. The CDR3: CASRGWGQVDTDTQYF. In DNA, the CDR3 is TGTGCCAGCAGGGGGTGGGGACAGGTGGACACAGATACGCAGTATTTT.

The rearrangement joins TRBV3-1 to TRBJ1-5; D remains unclear. CDR3 length: 12 amino acids. Germline CDR1 and CDR2: LGHDT and YNNKEL (reference sequence). V was shortened by 3 bases and J by 6 bases, with 6 bases between the two germline ends. The CDR3 here is CASSQYGQPQHF. The CDR3 DNA sequence: TGTGCCAGCAGCCAGTATGGTCAGCCCCAGCATTTT.

This chain joins TRBV4-3 and TRBJ2-1; D tentatively fits TRBD1 or TRBD2 (5 bases each). Germline CDR1 reads LGHNA; CDR2 reads YSLEER. Trimming cost V 0 bases and J 4 bases, with 13 bases left between them. The CDR3 extends over 16 amino acids. This CDR3 is CASSQEGDGRYNEQFF. CDR3 coding DNA: TGCGCCAGCAGCCAAGAAGGGGACGGCAGATACAATGAGCAGTTCTTC.

This clonotype was detected a few times. CDR3 DNA: TGTGCCAGCAGCTTAGGTCTAAAGCAGTATTTT. It is translated as CASSLGLKQYF. The V and J genes are TRBV7-2 and TRBJ2-3; the D is unclear. Germline values: CDR1 SGHTA, CDR2 FQGNSA. The CDR3 is 11 residues long. V lost 1 base to trimming and J lost 11 bases, with 7 bases between them.

Only a few counts were recorded for this clonotype. The rearrangement links TRBV20-1 to TRBJ1-4; possible D gene TRBD1, 5 bases. CDR3 length: 14 residues. Trimming removed 0 bases from V and 1 base from J, with 6 bases in between. Germline CDR1 reads DFQATT; CDR2 reads SNEGSKA (reference sequence). The CDR3 loop reads CSAREQETNEKLFF. CDR3 nucleotides: TGCAGTGCTAGAGAACAGGAAACTAATGAAAAACTGTTTTTT.

The V call is TRBV24-1, the J call TRBJ1-1; no clear D. The V end lost 9 bases, the J end lost 0 bases, and 10 bases lay between the germline ends. The CDR3 consists of 13 residues. Germline CDR1 and CDR2: KGHDR and SFDVKD. CDR3 loop: CATADGMNTEAFF. The CDR3 region has the DNA TGTGCCACCGCCGACGGGATGAACACTGAAGCTTTCTTT.

Only a few counts were recorded for this clonotype. This rearrangement joins TRBV28 to TRBJ2-7, with TRBD2 identical over 11 bases. The germline V gene has CDR1 MDHEN and CDR2 SYDVKM. This CDR3 comprises 16 residues. V trimming: 8 bases; J trimming: 6 bases; junction bases outside the gene matches: 15. The CDR3 nucleotides read TGTGCCAGCGGCCTACTAGCGGGAGTTGGGACTTCCGAGCAGTACTTC. Its translation is CASGLLAGVGTSEQYF.

The V gene is TRBV28, the J gene TRBJ2-7; TRBD2 is a possible D gene (6 bases). CDR1 is MDHEN and CDR2 is SYDVKM in the germline V gene. Between the trimmed V and J ends, which lost 3 bases and 6 bases, there was a span of 9 bases. This CDR3 is built from 12 residues. CDR3 residues: CASSLQRAEQYF. DNA for the CDR3: TGTGCCAGCAGTTTGCAGCGGGCCGAGCAGTACTTC.

This clonotype appeared a few times. The chain is built from TRBV12-3 or TRBV12-4 and TRBJ2-7, with 9 bases that match TRBD2. The CDR3 spans 17 residues. V lost 6 bases to trimming and J lost 2 bases; unmatched junction nucleotides: 14. In DNA form, the CDR3 reads TGTGCCAGCAGCCCTAGGAGAAGCGGGAGGATCCCCTACGAGCAGTACTTC. Translating gives CASSPRRSGRIPYEQYF.